The 23 T cell receptor beta chains given below trace back to one sample, sequenced in a study of blood T cell repertoires in COVID-19. Sequencing used immunoSEQ multiplex PCR; TCRdb keeps in-frame clones, though not all of them. The sample records roughly 320,000 clones, 80% to 90% being singletons. The sample was PBMCs or T cells enriched from blood (not recorded which). These receptors all come from a man aged 25-45 years who had recovered from COVID-19.

This chain links TRBV28 with TRBJ2-3; TRBD2 aligns across 14 bases. V lost 4 bases to trimming and J lost 7 bases; unmatched junction nucleotides: 7. This CDR3 spans 16 amino acids. Per germline, CDR1 MDHEN and CDR2 SYDVKM. The CDR3 DNA reads TGTGCCAGCAGTTGGGGACTAGCGGGAGAATGGAATACGCAGTATTTT. Encoded protein: CASSWGLAGEWNTQYF.

The chain links TRBV6-4 to TRBJ2-5, with a weak D call TRBD2 (5 bases). Germline V CDR1 and CDR2: MRHNA, SNTAGT. The V end was cut by 0 bases, the J end by 1 base, with 6 bases between. The CDR3 runs 14 residues. The CDR3 sequence is CASSDSGIQETQYF. CDR3 DNA sequence: TGTGCCAGCAGTGACTCCGGGATCCAAGAGACCCAGTACTTC.

V and J are TRBV3-1 (or the pseudogene TRBV3-2) and TRBJ2-7; 12 positions match TRBD2. Trimming at V came to 8 bases and at J to 3 bases, leaving 8 bases not matched to a gene. Per the germline V gene, CDR1 is LGHDT and CDR2 is YNNKEL (reference sequence). The CDR3 contains 15 residues. Written as DNA, the CDR3 is TGTGCCAGCTTAACCACGACTAGCGGGAGCTACGAGCAGTACTTC. Its translation: CASLTTTSGSYEQYF.

This clone has only one observation. J is TRBJ1-2 and V is TRBV7-2, with TRBD1 identical over 9 bases. The CDR3 runs 15 residues. Per the germline V gene, CDR1 is SGHTA and CDR2 is FQGNSA. J lost 3 bases, V lost 6 bases, and 8 bases had no gene match. CDR3 sequence: CASRLEQGAYYGYTF. The CDR3 coding sequence is TGTGCCAGCAGACTCGAACAGGGGGCATACTATGGCTACACCTTC.

The chain links TRBV5-1 to TRBJ2-2, with a weak D call TRBD2 (6 bases). Germline lookup yields CDR1 SGHRS and CDR2 YFSETQ. V was trimmed by 0 bases and J by 7 bases, leaving 13 bases between them. This CDR3 comprises 15 residues. CDR3 coding DNA: TGCGCCAGCAGCTTGGCGGAACGGGGGATCGGGGAGCTGTTTTTT. Its protein is CASSLAERGIGELFF.

V is TRBV30 and J is TRBJ2-7, with D hard to call. Germline V gene sequence: CDR1 GTSNPN, CDR2 SVGIG (reference sequence). V dropped 0 bases and J dropped 6 bases, with 9 bases sitting between them. This CDR3 is built from 12 residues. In nucleotides, the CDR3 is TGTGCCTGGAGTGTATTAGTCCTCGAGCAGTACTTC. Translated: CAWSVLVLEQYF.

The chain links TRBV6-5 to TRBJ1-2, with 11 positions matching TRBD1. J lost 6 bases, V lost 4 bases, and 7 bases had no gene match. CDR1 and CDR2 from the germline V gene are MNHEY and SVGAGI. The CDR3 has 15 residues. The CDR3 sequence: CASSFRDRGRNGYTF. The CDR3 DNA reads TGTGCCAGCAGTTTCCGGGACAGGGGGAGGAATGGCTACACCTTC.

The chain carries TRBV19 and TRBJ2-1; 12 bases are shared with TRBD2. CDR1 and CDR2 from the germline V gene are LNHDA and SQIVND (reference sequence). Unmatched junction bases numbered 8, after V lost 10 bases and J lost 4 bases. This CDR3 is 15 amino acids long. The CDR3 DNA reads as TGTGCCACCGCCCAAACTAGCGGGAGGTACAATGAGCAGTTCTTC. Protein product: CATAQTSGRYNEQFF. The variable domain in full, completed from reference TRBV19 and TRBJ2-1, reads DGGITQSPKYLFRKEGQNVTLSCEQNLNHDAMYWYRQDPGQGLRLIYYSQIVNDFQKGDIAEGYSVSREKKESFPLTVTSAQKNPTAFYLCATAQTSGRYNEQFFGPGTRLTVL.

The CDR3 DNA reads as TGTGCCAGTAGTGTACGGGGTCTCAATCAGCCCCAGCATTTT. Translated: CASSVRGLNQPQHF. This chain uses TRBV19 with TRBJ1-5; no firm D call. The CDR3 sequence is 14 residues long. Germline CDR1 LNHDA, CDR2 SQIVND (reference sequence). V gave up 5 bases and J gave up 3 bases, with 11 bases separating them.

The V call is TRBV5-1, the J call TRBJ1-2, with 9 bases aligning to TRBD1. This CDR3 has 18 residues. With V trimmed by 3 bases and J by 3 bases, 15 bases remained unmatched. Germline assignment: CDR1 SGHRS and CDR2 YFSETQ. This chain's CDR3 is CASSSIQRWTGDYYGYTF. The CDR3 DNA reads TGCGCCAGCAGCTCCATCCAACGCTGGACAGGGGATTACTATGGCTACACCTTC.

This clone rates as medium-sized. The chain uses TRBV28 and TRBJ2-5; D perhaps matches TRBD2 (7 bases). CDR1 and CDR2 (germline): MDHEN, SYDVKM. The CDR3 consists of 16 residues. Trimming cost V 7 bases and J 1 base, with 19 bases left between them. The CDR3 here is CASNPRGLAAQETQYF. The CDR3 DNA reads as TGTGCCAGCAACCCCCGGGGGCTAGCGGCCCAAGAGACCCAGTACTTC.

This chain connects TRBV4-1 to TRBJ1-1; the D gene is possibly TRBD1 (5 bases). Germline CDR1 reads MGHRA; CDR2 reads YSYEKL. V was cut by 3 bases and J by 1 base, with 15 bases left in between. This CDR3 has 16 amino acids. The CDR3 sequence: CASSHAGTGGNTEAFF. The CDR3 DNA sequence: TGCGCCAGCAGCCACGCGGGGACGGGGGGGAACACTGAAGCTTTCTTT.

The chain has TRBV10-3 and TRBJ2-7; 7 nucleotides align to TRBD2. This CDR3 has 14 residues. Germline V gene lookup returns CDR1 ENHRY and CDR2 SYGVKD. The J segment lost 2 bases and the V segment lost 5 bases, leaving 6 bases of the junction unmatched. The CDR3 DNA sequence: TGTGCCATCAGTCCGGGACTAAACACCTACGAGCAGTACTTC. Translation: CAISPGLNTYEQYF.

V usage is TRBV6-5 and J usage is TRBJ1-2; 7 nucleotides align to TRBD1. J was trimmed by 14 bases and V by 10 bases; bases with no gene match: 19. CDR1 is MNHEY, CDR2 SVGAGI, per germline. The CDR3 covers 13 residues. The CDR3 sequence is CATPGQVFQESTF. CDR3 in DNA: TGTGCCACCCCCGGACAGGTCTTCCAGGAATCGACCTTC.

The genes are TRBV30 and TRBJ1-6; D is uncertain. The ends were cut back, 0 bases at V and 0 bases at J, with 9 bases in the middle. CDR1 GTSNPN and CDR2 SVGIG come from the germline V gene (reference sequence). This CDR3 has 16 amino acids. CDR3 loop: CAWSVAGNSYNSPLHF. The DNA of the CDR3 is TGTGCCTGGAGTGTTGCGGGGAACTCCTATAATTCACCCCTCCACTTT.

For this clone: Other nucleotide sequences from this sample produce the same CDR3. The J gene is TRBJ1-1, the V gene TRBV11-3; D is unclear. Trimming stripped 1 base from V and 2 bases from J, with 8 bases between. This CDR3 comprises 14 residues. Germline V gene data show CDR1 as SGHNT and CDR2 as YENEEA. Here the CDR3 reads CASSLGASNTEAFF. The CDR3 region has the DNA TGTGCCAGCAGCTTAGGCGCCTCCAACACTGAAGCTTTCTTT.

V is TRBV6-5 and J is TRBJ1-1; 8 bases agree with TRBD1. Germline trimming cut 6 bases from V and 1 base from J; bases unmatched to any gene: 4. The length of the CDR3 is 14 residues. Germline V gives CDR1 MNHEY, CDR2 SVGAGI. The CDR3 nucleotides are TGTGCCAGCAGGGGACAGGCCCCGAACACTGAAGCTTTCTTT. As protein: CASRGQAPNTEAFF.

The chain recombines TRBV6-5 with TRBJ1-1; D unclear. There are 14 residues in the CDR3. Germline V lookup: CDR1 MNHEY, CDR2 SVGAGI. Trimming stripped 2 bases from V and 0 bases from J, with 7 bases between. The CDR3 loop is CASSYRGLNTEAFF. CDR3 nucleotide sequence: TGTGCCAGCAGTTACAGAGGCCTGAACACTGAAGCTTTCTTT.

This chain joins TRBV6-6 and TRBJ1-3, with unresolved D. With 5 bases removed from V and 0 bases from J, the gap between germline ends came to 17 bases. CDR1 MNHNY and CDR2 SVGAGI come from the germline V gene (reference sequence). The CDR3 is made up of 17 amino acids. The CDR3 nucleotides read TGTGCCAGCAGTCTCGGAGAAGTCCCCCGCTCTGGAAACACCATATATTTT. Its translation: CASSLGEVPRSGNTIYF.

This clone was detected a few times. The CDR3 DNA reads TGTGCCAGCAGCTTCGACAGGGGCGAGCAGTACTTC. This translates into CASSFDRGEQYF. V usage is TRBV5-5 and J usage is TRBJ2-7; 8 bases match TRBD1. V lost 2 bases and J lost 6; bases outside the gene matches: 1. This CDR3 comprises 12 residues. In germline, CDR1 is SGHKS, CDR2 YYEKEE (reference sequence).

This clone was observed a handful of times. The genes are TRBV5-1 and TRBJ2-3; TRBD2 matches 10 bases. Germline lookup yields CDR1 SGHRS and CDR2 YFSETQ. CDR3 length equals 14 residues. V gave up 4 bases and J gave up 6 bases; unmatched junction bases: 5. As DNA, the CDR3 is TGCGCCAGCAGCATAGCGGGGGGTAAGGATACGCAGTATTTT. Translating it yields CASSIAGGKDTQYF.

The rearrangement uses TRBV25-1 and TRBJ2-5, with D possibly matching TRBD1 (6 bases). Germline CDR1 reads MGHDK; CDR2 reads SYGVNS. The CDR3 runs 15 residues. Trimming removed 1 base at V and 4 bases at J, with 13 bases between. CDR3 residues: CASSEWAAGAETQYF. CDR3 DNA: TGTGCCAGCAGTGAATGGGCGGCAGGGGCAGAGACCCAGTACTTC.

The CDR3 DNA follows: TGTGCCAGCAGAGGGACAGGGGGAGGCTACGAGCAGTACTTC. This gives the protein CASRGTGGGYEQYF. This chain connects TRBV2 to TRBJ2-7; 11 bases align to TRBD1. Unmatched junction bases numbered 4, after V lost 6 bases and J lost 3 bases. CDR1 is SNHLY, CDR2 FYNNEI, per germline. The CDR3 runs to 14 residues.